This TCR beta chain appears in the sequencing data of a study of blood T cell repertoires in COVID-19. Between the trimmed V and J ends, which lost 3 bases and 7 bases, there was a span of 9 bases. Per germline, CDR1 MDHEN and CDR2 SYDVKM. The length of the CDR3 is 12 residues. Using immunoSEQ multiplex PCR, the repertoire was profiled, and TCRdb retains in-frame clones only, with some absent. Of 35,000 to 50,000 clones listed, 90% are singletons. The sample taken for sequencing was peripheral blood. This TCR derives from a man aged 50 to 59 with active COVID-19. The V call is TRBV28, the J call TRBJ1-1, with D perhaps matching TRBD1 (6 bases). The CDR3 region has the DNA TGTGCCAGCAGTTTTCAGGGGCTTGAAGCTTTCTTT. Encoded protein: CASSFQGLEAFF.